This T cell receptor (beta chain) was sequenced during a study of low-dose radiotherapy and immunotherapy resistance in tumors. The time point denotes: after trial treatment. Treatment reported: LDRT plus nivolumab, ipilimumab, low-dose cyclophosphamide and aspirin (RACIN trial). Treatment combined nivolumab, ipilimumab, aspirin, low-dose cyclophosphamide and low-dose radiotherapy in a dose-escalation trial. TRAV- and TRBV-specific primers primed first-strand cDNA, covering alpha and beta chains. The authors amplified TCRs for 15 to 25 PCR cycles with a constant-region primer and a V-primer adapter. MiXCR, run by TCRdb on the reads, gives a single entry per CDR3 protein. Counted here are about 58,000 distinct CDR3 sequences, about 25% occurring once; the ten biggest clones make up approximately 7.2%. Germline V gene sequence: CDR1 MNHNS, CDR2 SASEGT. The V and J ends lost 7 bases and 7 bases respectively, with 13 bases between them. The length of the CDR3 is 12 residues.

Sequenced here: PBMCs, sampled after low-dose radiotherapy plus immunotherapy. This TCR was recovered from a male donor with prostate cancer. This chain connects TRBV6-1 to TRBJ1-2, with D possibly matching TRBD1 (6 bases). CDR3 DNA: TGTGCCAGCACGGGGGCGAGCGGTGGCTACACCTTC. Its translation: CASTGASGGYTF.